This entry lists 22 T cell receptor beta chains sequenced from one sample in a study of regulatory T cells in long-lasting Graves disease. Arm-PCR with iRepertoire HTBI primers amplified the CDR3 regions for these TCR beta libraries. TCRdb re-analysed the multiplex PCR reads in MiXCR, keeping a single row per CDR3 protein. The sample carries hundreds of thousands of distinct CDR3 sequences, approximately 16% recorded once. Time point here: newly diagnosed GD, antithyroid drugs for less than 3 months. RNA from PBMCs was the source of the TCR library. The same data also went into a second study, on T cells in Graves' hyperthyroidism and ophthalmopathy.

The material was peripheral blood mononuclear cells (PBMCs), obtained at new diagnosis, from a patient treated with antithyroid drugs. The receptors were gathered from a woman aged 35 to 59 with Graves disease.

In DNA, the CDR3 is TGCGCCAGCAGCCGCAAGGACAGCCAAGAGACCCAGTACTTC. This gives the protein CASSRKDSQETQYF. The chain couples TRBV5-1 to TRBJ2-5; D might be TRBD1 (6 bases). Trimming took 4 bases from V and 1 from J, leaving 11 bases between them. The CDR3 totals 14 residues. Per germline, CDR1 SGHRS and CDR2 YFSETQ.

This clonotype was picked up many times. The chain joins TRBV13 to TRBJ2-7, with D perhaps given as TRBD1 or TRBD2 (5 bases each). V was clipped by 5 bases and J by 3 bases, with 14 bases between them. Germline CDR1 reads PRHDT; CDR2 reads FYEKMQ (reference sequence). The CDR3 has 14 residues. The CDR3 nucleotides read TGTGCCAGCAGCGCTTCCGGGACGGTCTACGAGCAGTACTTC. This translates into CASSASGTVYEQYF.

This clonotype was seen many times. The gene calls are TRBV12-3 or TRBV12-4 and TRBJ2-2, with no clear D. Trimming took 5 bases from V and 7 from J, leaving 11 bases between them. This CDR3 contains 13 residues. The CDR3 loop is CASSPWRVGELFF. The CDR3 nucleotides are TGTGCCAGCAGTCCCTGGAGAGTCGGGGAGCTGTTTTTT.

This clonotype was counted only a few times. The rearrangement links TRBV3-1 to TRBJ2-1; maybe TRBD1 (5 bases). Germline CDR1 is LGHDT and CDR2 is YNNKEL (reference sequence). V gave up 1 base and J gave up 9 bases, with 13 bases separating them. This CDR3 is built from 14 residues. The CDR3 is CASSQVYQGSEQFF. CDR3 in DNA: TGTGCCAGCAGCCAAGTTTACCAGGGTTCTGAGCAGTTCTTC.

There are many counts of this clonotype. The CDR3 DNA reads TGTGCCAGCAGCGGCCGGGCAGGCTCCTACGAGCAGTACTTC. Amino acid sequence: CASSGRAGSYEQYF. V and J are TRBV5-4 and TRBJ2-7, with D unresolved. This CDR3 spans 14 amino acids. Germline-derived CDR1 and CDR2 are SGHNT and YYREEE (reference sequence). V lost 4 bases and J 0 bases, leaving 11 bases between the germline ends.

V is TRBV6-9 and J is TRBJ1-5, with D possibly being TRBD1 (5 bases). The CDR3 runs to 14 residues. V shed 3 bases and J shed 7 bases, with 13 bases lying between them. Germline V gene lookup returns CDR1 MNHGY and CDR2 SVAAGI. DNA of the CDR3: TGTGCCAGCAGTTACTTTGGGGCGGGACAGCCCCAGCATTTT. Protein: CASSYFGAGQPQHF.

This chain joins TRBV5-1 and TRBJ2-5; 10 bases agree with TRBD2. The germline V gene has CDR1 SGHRS and CDR2 YFSETQ. This CDR3 spans 15 amino acids. V lost 2 bases to trimming and J lost 3 bases; unmatched junction nucleotides: 4. The CDR3 DNA reads as TGCGCCAGCAGCTTAGCGGGGGGGCCTGAAGAGACCCAGTACTTC. Translating it yields CASSLAGGPEETQYF.

This clonotype was counted many times. This chain joins TRBV2 and TRBJ1-2; D unclear. V lost 7 bases and J lost 7, with 16 bases in between. Germline lookup yields CDR1 SNHLY and CDR2 FYNNEI. The CDR3 consists of 13 residues. The CDR3 DNA reads as TGTGCCAGCACCTCAACTGCTCTTCCTGGCTACACCTTC. Translation gives CASTSTALPGYTF.

This clonotype appeared many times. V and J are TRBV2 and TRBJ1-2; perhaps TRBD1 as D (6 bases). Trimming took 5 bases from V and 6 from J, leaving 13 bases between them. The CDR3 is 13 residues long. Germline loops: CDR1 SNHLY, CDR2 FYNNEI. The CDR3 here is CASSPTGQNGYTF. CDR3 bases: TGTGCCAGCAGTCCCACCGGACAGAATGGCTACACCTTC. Drawing the rest from reference TRBV2 and TRBJ1-2, the complete variable domain is EPEVTQTPSHQVTQMGQEVILRCVPISNHLYFYWYRQILGQKVEFLVSFYNNEISEKSEIFDDQFSVERPDGSNFTLKIRSTKLEDSAMYFCASSPTGQNGYTFGSGTRLTVV.

This clonotype was picked up many times. The CDR3 DNA follows: TGTGCCAGCAGCCGGACATCTCAATCCGGGGAGCTGTTTTTT. This gives the protein CASSRTSQSGELFF. The chain uses TRBV11-2 and TRBJ2-2; tentatively, D is TRBD1 (5 bases). V dropped 5 bases and J dropped 6 bases, with 13 bases sitting between them. This CDR3 spans 14 amino acids. Per germline, CDR1 SGHAT and CDR2 FQNNGV.

This clonotype was counted between two and nine times. This chain joins TRBV28 and TRBJ1-6; D remains unclear. The V gene lost 6 bases and the J gene lost 7 bases, with 7 bases spanning the gap. The V gene's germline CDR1 is MDHEN and CDR2 SYDVKM. The length of the CDR3 is 12 residues. The chain's CDR3 is CASRPKNSPLHF. Written as DNA, the CDR3 is TGTGCCAGCAGACCTAAAAATTCACCCCTCCACTTT.

At least ten counts were recorded for this clonotype. V and J are TRBV30 and TRBJ1-1; D not certain. This CDR3 region has 12 residues. Deletions cut 4 bases from V and 6 bases from J, with 12 bases between. The germline V gene has CDR1 GTSNPN and CDR2 SVGIG (reference sequence). The CDR3 spells CAWTGASAEAFF. The CDR3 bases are TGTGCCTGGACAGGAGCCAGCGCTGAAGCTTTCTTT.

The chain carries TRBV4-1 and TRBJ2-1; D possibly matches TRBD1 or TRBD2 (5 bases each). CDR3 length: 15 residues. V lost 0 bases to trimming and J lost 8 bases, with 14 bases between them. Germline V CDR1 and CDR2: MGHRA, YSYEKL. The CDR3 DNA is TGCGCCAGCAGCCAAGATGGGGGAGCGTGGGATGAGCAGTTCTTC. Protein sequence: CASSQDGGAWDEQFF.

V usage is TRBV27 and J usage is TRBJ1-4; D remains ambiguous. CDR1 and CDR2 (germline): MNHEY, SMNVEV (reference sequence). The V end lost 3 bases, the J end lost 0 bases, and 5 bases lay between the germline ends. The CDR3 covers 14 residues. The CDR3 here is CASSFAPTNEKLFF. DNA of the CDR3: TGTGCCAGCAGTTTTGCACCAACTAATGAAAAACTGTTTTTT.

This chain uses TRBV20-1 with TRBJ2-7; possible D gene TRBD2, 5 bases. The germline V and J ends were trimmed by 6 bases and 6 bases, with 12 bases remaining between them. The V gene's germline CDR1 is DFQATT and CDR2 SNEGSKA (reference sequence). The CDR3 totals 11 residues. The CDR3 is CSAARETEQYF. CDR3 nucleotide sequence: TGCAGTGCCGCGAGGGAAACCGAGCAGTACTTC.

At least ten counts were recorded for this clonotype. V gene TRBV11-2 combines with J gene TRBJ2-7; D is perhaps TRBD2 (5 bases). The CDR3 loop spans 14 amino acids. Trimming stripped 1 base from V and 5 bases from J, with 12 bases between. Germline V gene lookup returns CDR1 SGHAT and CDR2 FQNNGV. The CDR3 reads CASSLVGFGNEQYF. As DNA, the CDR3 is TGTGCCAGCAGCTTAGTGGGGTTCGGGAACGAGCAGTACTTC.

To note about this clonotype: One end of the junction varies from germline; a read error may be responsible. The chain uses TRBV7-9 and TRBJ2-2; D may match TRBD1 or TRBD2 (6 bases each). Germline CDR1 and CDR2: SEHNR and FQNEAQ (reference sequence). This CDR3 region has 14 residues. This CDR3 is CASSLDRDTGGLFF. The CDR3 coding sequence is TGTGCCAGCAGCTTAGACAGGGACACCGGGGGGCTGTTTTTT.

V gene TRBV7-2 combines with J gene TRBJ2-3; D perhaps matches TRBD1 (5 bases). Trimming pared 5 bases from V and 3 bases from J, leaving 15 bases between. There are 15 residues in the CDR3. Germline V gene data show CDR1 as SGHTA and CDR2 as FQGNSA. The chain's CDR3 is CASSPRVYGTDTQYF. The CDR3, as DNA: TGTGCCAGCAGCCCCAGGGTTTATGGTACAGATACGCAGTATTTT.

The chain links TRBV4-1 to TRBJ1-5; 7 bases align to TRBD1. V lost 5 bases and J lost 7; bases outside the gene matches: 17. In germline, CDR1 is MGHRA, CDR2 YSYEKL. This CDR3 comprises 17 residues. CDR3 loop: CASSTPGTETCDQPQHF. The DNA for the CDR3 is TGCGCCAGCAGCACGCCCGGGACAGAAACATGCGACCAGCCCCAGCATTTT.

There are many counts of this clonotype. V is TRBV27 and J is TRBJ2-1; the D gene is possibly TRBD2 (7 bases). CDR1 and CDR2 from the germline V gene are MNHEY and SMNVEV (reference sequence). This CDR3 comprises 16 residues. Trimming took 5 bases from V and 8 from J, leaving 22 bases between them. This chain's CDR3 is CASSTLGGGLVYEQFF. As DNA, the CDR3 is TGTGCCAGCAGTACCCTAGGGGGGGGGTTGGTGTATGAGCAGTTCTTC.

The sample holds many counts of this clonotype. The chain joins TRBV2 to TRBJ1-5, with D tentatively TRBD1 (6 bases). The CDR3 consists of 15 residues. CDR1 and CDR2 from the germline V gene are SNHLY and FYNNEI. The germline V and J ends were trimmed by 6 bases and 0 bases, with 12 bases remaining between them. CDR3 protein: CASRLTGDSNQPQHF. In DNA form, the CDR3 reads TGTGCCAGCAGACTGACAGGAGATAGCAATCAGCCCCAGCATTTT. The full variable domain, in which reference TRBV2 and TRBJ1-5 provide the parts outside the CDR3, is EPEVTQTPSHQVTQMGQEVILRCVPISNHLYFYWYRQILGQKVEFLVSFYNNEISEKSEIFDDQFSVERPDGSNFTLKIRSTKLEDSAMYFCASRLTGDSNQPQHFGDGTRLSIL.

This clonotype was seen more than once but under ten times. V usage is TRBV3-1 and J usage is TRBJ1-1; the D gene is possibly TRBD1 (5 bases). V lost 1 base to trimming and J lost 6 bases, with 12 bases between them. Germline V gives CDR1 LGHDT, CDR2 YNNKEL (reference sequence). The CDR3 consists of 14 residues. The CDR3 reads CASSQGGSSAEAFF. The CDR3 coding sequence is TGTGCCAGCAGCCAAGGGGGGTCTTCTGCTGAAGCTTTCTTT.